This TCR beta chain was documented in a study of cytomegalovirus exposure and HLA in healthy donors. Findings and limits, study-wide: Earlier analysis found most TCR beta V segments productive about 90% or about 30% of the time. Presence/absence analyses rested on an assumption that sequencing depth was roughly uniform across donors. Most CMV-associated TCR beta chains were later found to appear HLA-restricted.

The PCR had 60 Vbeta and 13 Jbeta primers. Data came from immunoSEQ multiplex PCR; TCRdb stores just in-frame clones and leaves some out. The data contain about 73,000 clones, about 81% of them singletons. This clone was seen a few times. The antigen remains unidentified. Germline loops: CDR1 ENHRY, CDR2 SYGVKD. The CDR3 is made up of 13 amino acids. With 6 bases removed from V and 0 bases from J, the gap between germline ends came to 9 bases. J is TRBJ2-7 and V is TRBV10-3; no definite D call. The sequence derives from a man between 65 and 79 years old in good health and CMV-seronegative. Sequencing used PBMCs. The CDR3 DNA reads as TGTGCCATCAGATTGAGTAGCTCCTACGAGCAGTACTTC. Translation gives CAIRLSSSYEQYF.